The clone carrying this TCR beta chain appeared many times. Its antigen is unknown. V lost 5 bases to trimming and J lost 4 bases, with 14 bases between them. There are 15 residues in the CDR3. Germline V gene lookup returns CDR1 SNHLY and CDR2 FYNNEI. Library construction for TCR beta used iRepertoire HTBI primers and Arm-PCR of CDR3 regions. TCRdb recomputed calls from the multiplex PCR reads with MiXCR, one row per CDR3 protein. The sample consists of roughly 500,000 distinct CDR3 sequences, roughly 21% of them appearing once. The entry originates in a study of regulatory T cells in long-lasting Graves disease. Study-wide background: Graves' disease counted as persistent after over 5 years of antithyroid drugs with positive TSH receptor antibodies.

Study-wide results and caveats: The analysis examined peripheral blood only and excluded thyroid tissue.

The time point here: persistent/refractory GD, antithyroid drugs over 5 years with positive TRAb. RNA extracted from PBMCs served as the sequencing template. Specimen: peripheral blood mononuclear cells (PBMCs), collected when the disease was refractory, from a patient treated with antithyroid drugs. The clonotype was recovered from a female donor with Graves disease. The chain employs TRBV2 and TRBJ1-4; weak D call: TRBD1 (6 bases). The CDR3 region is CASSREGGNNEKLFF. The CDR3 DNA reads TGTGCCAGCAGTAGGGAAGGGGGTAATAATGAAAAACTGTTTTTT.